Presented here are 22 T cell receptor beta chains from one specimen sequenced in a study of cytomegalovirus exposure and HLA in healthy donors. The study ran its PCR with 60 Vbeta and 13 Jbeta primers. The protocol was immunoSEQ multiplex PCR, while the TCRdb copy is restricted to in-frame clones and leaves out a portion. The sample contains roughly 180,000 clones, 84% of which appear only once. Sequencing was done on a sample of PBMCs. All receptors derive from a girl aged 10-17 years in good health and CMV-seropositive.

This chain links TRBV5-5 with TRBJ2-4, with TRBD1 as a possible D gene (6 bases). The CDR3 runs to 15 residues. The germline V gene encodes CDR1 SGHKS and CDR2 YYEKEE (reference sequence). Trimming took off 3 bases at V and 8 bases at J, with 18 bases between the two ends. CDR3 nucleotide sequence: TGTGCCAGCAGCTCGACGGCAGGGGTGAGAGACATTCAGTACTTC. It translates to CASSSTAGVRDIQYF.

The chain combines TRBV19 with TRBJ1-5; 7 positions agree with TRBD1. Looked up from germline, CDR1 is LNHDA and CDR2 is SQIVND (reference sequence). The junction had 12 bases not matched to a gene; V was cut back by 6 bases and J by 1 base. The CDR3 sequence is 17 residues long. This CDR3 reads CASSRQGMGMSNQPQHF. The DNA of the CDR3 is TGTGCCAGTAGCAGACAGGGTATGGGGATGAGCAATCAGCCCCAGCATTTT. The variable domain in full, with the rest retrieved from reference TRBV19 and TRBJ1-5, is DGGITQSPKYLFRKEGQNVTLSCEQNLNHDAMYWYRQDPGQGLRLIYYSQIVNDFQKGDIAEGYSVSREKKESFPLTVTSAQKNPTAFYLCASSRQGMGMSNQPQHFGDGTRLSIL.

In this sample, this clone turned up a few times. The chain's CDR3 is CASGIGTGDIYEQYF. CDR3 nucleotide sequence: TGTGCCAGCGGAATAGGGACAGGAGACATCTACGAGCAGTACTTC. The V and J genes are TRBV2 and TRBJ2-5, with TRBD1 identical over 8 bases. Gene TRBJ2-7 matches the end of the DNA better, so the J call may be wrong. The CDR3 covers 15 residues. The germline gives CDR1 SNHLY, CDR2 FYNNEI.

J is TRBJ2-3 and V is TRBV19; TRBD2 aligns across 8 bases. Germline V CDR1 and CDR2: LNHDA, SQIVND (reference sequence). The CDR3 totals 16 residues. The ends lost 5 bases at V and 0 bases at J; junction bases unmatched: 7. As DNA, the CDR3 is TGTGCCAGTAGTTTCGGGGGGGCGGTAAGCACAGATACGCAGTATTTT. Protein sequence: CASSFGGAVSTDTQYF.

The gene calls are TRBV7-8 and TRBJ1-3; a weak D match, TRBD1 (5 bases). The CDR3 has 13 residues. Germline values: CDR1 SGHVS, CDR2 FQNEAQ. V lost 10 bases and J lost 2, with 12 bases in between. This chain's CDR3 is CATAGDAGNTIYF. The CDR3 DNA reads TGTGCCACCGCGGGGGACGCTGGAAACACCATATATTTT.

The rearrangement uses TRBV2 and TRBJ1-1, with 9 bases matching TRBD1. The length of the CDR3 is 16 residues. V was pared by 4 bases and J by 5 bases, with 11 bases of the junction left unmatched. Germline assignment: CDR1 SNHLY and CDR2 FYNNEI. CDR3 amino acids: CASSGPFGQGRTEAFF. The CDR3 nucleotides are TGTGCCAGCAGTGGACCTTTTGGACAGGGGAGGACTGAAGCTTTCTTT.

This clone was observed a handful of times. J is TRBJ1-1 and V is TRBV6-5; D gene ambiguous. Germline loops: CDR1 MNHEY, CDR2 SVGAGI. Trimming removed 2 bases at V and 1 base at J, with 5 bases between. CDR3 length: 13 residues. The CDR3 protein is CASSYGGNTEAFF. The CDR3 nucleotides read TGTGCCAGCAGTTACGGCGGGAACACTGAAGCTTTCTTT.

The chain is built from TRBV6-5 and TRBJ1-2; perhaps TRBD1 as D (6 bases). Trimming took 7 bases from V and 5 from J, leaving 17 bases between them. Per the germline V gene, CDR1 is MNHEY and CDR2 is SVGAGI. The CDR3 is 14 residues long. The CDR3 bases are TGTGCCAGCAACACAGGGTTCTTAGGATATGGCTACACCTTC. Amino acids: CASNTGFLGYGYTF.

V and J are TRBV7-3 and TRBJ2-1; D may be TRBD2 (6 bases). The CDR3 runs to 15 residues. Between the trimmed V and J ends, which lost 5 bases and 7 bases, there was a span of 18 bases. Germline V CDR1 and CDR2: SGHTA, FQGTGA. CDR3 residues: CASSLGGPGRNEQFF. The CDR3 DNA sequence: TGTGCCAGCAGCCTCGGGGGACCAGGTAGGAATGAGCAGTTCTTC.

The sample holds one count of this clone. The genes are TRBV29-1 and TRBJ1-2, with D maybe TRBD1 (5 bases). Germline V gene sequence: CDR1 SQVTM, CDR2 ANQGSEA. This CDR3 has 12 residues. V shed 6 bases and J shed 5 bases, with 13 bases lying between them. For the CDR3, the DNA is TGCAGCGTCTATGGGGGAGGGTATGGCTACACCTTC. It specifies CSVYGGGYGYTF.

This chain connects TRBV10-2 to TRBJ1-4, with 9 bases aligning to TRBD1. Trimming took 6 bases from V and 2 from J; bases not matched to a gene: 7. This CDR3 contains 16 residues. Germline loops: CDR1 WSHSY, CDR2 SAAADI. The CDR3 nucleotides read TGCGCCAGCAGAGAGGGGACAGGGTCGACTAATGAAAAACTGTTTTTT. Amino acid sequence: CASREGTGSTNEKLFF.

The chain has TRBV2 and TRBJ2-1; the match to TRBD1 covers 7 bases. The CDR3 sequence is 14 residues long. Trimming at V came to 6 bases and at J to 4 bases, leaving 6 bases not matched to a gene. The V gene's germline CDR1 is SNHLY and CDR2 FYNNEI. The CDR3 loop is CASRTGYLYNEQFF. DNA of the CDR3: TGTGCCAGCAGGACAGGGTACCTTTACAATGAGCAGTTCTTC.

The V and J genes are TRBV6-5 and TRBJ1-6; a possible D gene is TRBD1 (5 bases). V lost 6 bases and J 5 bases, leaving 11 bases between the germline ends. The CDR3 runs 14 residues. Germline assignment: CDR1 MNHEY and CDR2 SVGAGI. In DNA, the CDR3 is TGTGCCAGCAGAGGGACTTGGGATAATTCACCCCTCCACTTT. As protein: CASRGTWDNSPLHF.

The chain recombines TRBV19 with TRBJ1-4, with unresolved D. Trimming removed 2 bases at V and 0 bases at J, with 10 bases between. The CDR3 totals 16 residues. Looked up from germline, CDR1 is LNHDA and CDR2 is SQIVND (reference sequence). CDR3 loop: CASSIRQATTNEKLFF. In nucleotides, the CDR3 is TGTGCCAGTAGTATACGCCAAGCGACAACTAATGAAAAACTGTTTTTT.

This sequence joins TRBV4-1 and TRBJ1-1, with 7 bases identical to TRBD1. Germline V gene lookup returns CDR1 MGHRA and CDR2 YSYEKL. Unmatched junction bases numbered 14, after V lost 6 bases and J lost 1 base. The CDR3 loop spans 17 amino acids. The CDR3 region is CASRKTSDRDRNTEAFF. The CDR3 DNA is TGCGCCAGCAGGAAGACCTCCGACAGGGACCGGAACACTGAAGCTTTCTTT.

This clone was picked up one time. One end of the junction varies from germline; a read error may be responsible. The chain recombines TRBV5-1 with TRBJ1-4, with 7 bases fitting TRBD1. This CDR3 is built from 14 residues. Per the germline V gene, CDR1 is SGHRS and CDR2 is YFSETQ. The CDR3 DNA reads TGCGCCAGCAGCTCCCAGGGGGTGACTGAAAGACTGTTTTTT. Translated: CASSSQGVTERLFF.

The rearrangement joins TRBV27 to TRBJ2-7; D is uncertain. Germline lookup yields CDR1 MNHEY and CDR2 SMNVEV (reference sequence). The V gene lost 3 bases and the J gene lost 1 base, with 7 bases spanning the gap. The CDR3 length is 13 residues. CDR3 protein: CASSLGPSYEQYF. The CDR3, as DNA: TGTGCCAGCAGTTTGGGCCCGTCCTACGAGCAGTACTTC.

The genes are TRBV9 and TRBJ1-6; no firm D call. Germline V gives CDR1 SGDLS, CDR2 YYNGEE. V was shortened by 2 bases and J by 9 bases, with 9 bases between the two germline ends. The CDR3 length is 13 residues. The CDR3 loop is CASSVGSGSPLHF. The DNA for the CDR3 is TGTGCCAGCAGCGTCGGGTCCGGTTCACCCCTCCACTTT. The variable domain in full, completed from reference TRBV9 and TRBJ1-6, reads DSGVTQTPKHLITATGQRVTLRCSPRSGDLSVYWYQQSLDQGLQFLIQYYNGEERAKGNILERFSAQQFPDLHSELNLSSLELGDSALYFCASSVGSGSPLHFGNGTRLTVT.

This clone was found a few times. The rearrangement uses TRBV7-8 and TRBJ2-5; possibly TRBD1 for D (5 bases). CDR1 is SGHVS and CDR2 is FQNEAQ in the germline V gene. The CDR3 has 13 residues. The V gene lost 6 bases and the J gene lost 2 bases, with 10 bases spanning the gap. CDR3 coding DNA: TGTGCCAGCAGAAACAGGCTGCAAGAGACCCAGTACTTC. Residues: CASRNRLQETQYF. The full variable domain, rest sourced from reference TRBV7-8 and TRBJ2-5, is GAGVSQSPRYKVAKRGQDVALRCDPISGHVSLFWYQQALGQGPEFLTYFQNEAQLDKSGLPSDRFFAERPEGSVSTLKIQRTQQEDSAVYLCASRNRLQETQYFGPGTRLLVL.

V usage is TRBV5-6 and J usage is TRBJ1-1, with TRBD1 matching over 8 bases. Trimming cost V 4 bases and J 7 bases; bases outside gene matches: 12. There are 15 residues in the CDR3. The germline V gene encodes CDR1 SGHDT and CDR2 YYEEEE. The CDR3 reads CASSPGDRKRNEAFF. In DNA, the CDR3 is TGTGCCAGCAGCCCCGGGGACAGGAAAAGGAATGAAGCTTTCTTT.

The chain recombines TRBV5-1 with TRBJ1-2; TRBD1 aligns across 9 bases. The CDR3 consists of 17 residues. Germline V gene lookup returns CDR1 SGHRS and CDR2 YFSETQ. The V gene end was trimmed by 0 bases and the J gene end by 4 bases; junction bases not matched to a gene: 10. The CDR3 nucleotides are TGCGCCAGCAGCTTGGGACAGGGGGTGTTAGGGGCCTATGGCTACACCTTC. Protein product: CASSLGQGVLGAYGYTF. Based on the CDR3 plus reference TRBV5-1 and TRBJ1-2, the full variable domain is KAGVTQTPRYLIKTRGQQVTLSCSPISGHRSVSWYQQTPGQGLQFLFEYFSETQRNKGNFPGRFSGRQFSNSRSEMNVSTLELGDSALYLCASSLGQGVLGAYGYTFGSGTRLTVV.

A note on this clone: The junction departs from the called germline gene at one end, perhaps through a read error. CDR3 bases: TGTGCTAGCAGCTCCCGGAGAGGACTCTACGAGCAGTACTTC. This gives the protein CASSSRRGLYEQYF. This rearrangement joins TRBV7-7 to TRBJ2-7; tentatively, D is TRBD2 (5 bases). Germline lookup yields CDR1 SSHAT and CDR2 FNYEAQ (reference sequence). The CDR3 is 14 residues long.